A selection of T cell receptor beta chains follows, all from one sample in a study of control samples from healthy donors and cancer patients. The assay was immunoSEQ multiplex PCR, and TCRdb's table has in-frame clones only and misses some. The sample gives 150,000 to 200,000 clones, more than 80% of which show up once; roughly 1.3% is in the top ten. The specimen was blood. The receptors were gathered from a man aged 25 to 40 in good health. Both conserved end residues are part of each CDR3. D genes are given only for firm matches. The size of a clone is reported for some rows only, either as once, few or many, or as a class for expanded clones.

V gene	J gene	clone size	D gene	CDR3 protein	CDR3 DNA
TRBV30	TRBJ2-3	.	TRBD2	CAWRGLAGTDTQYF	TGTGCCTGGAGGGGACTAGCGGGAACAGATACGCAGTATTTT
TRBV27	TRBJ1-5	.	.	CASSPRDSNQPQHF	TGTGCCAGCAGTCCCCGGGACAGCAATCAGCCCCAGCATTTT
TRBV7-9	TRBJ1-2	.	TRBD1	CASSPGGGGNYGYTF	TGTGCCAGCAGCCCTGGTGGAGGGGGCAACTATGGCTACACCTTC
TRBV5-6	TRBJ1-4	.	.	CASSLNRLATNEKLFF	TGTGCCAGCAGCTTGAACAGGTTGGCAACTAATGAAAAACTGTTTTTT
TRBV21-1	TRBJ2-1	.	.	CASSKRRLAAQWNEQFF	TGTGCCAGCAGCAAGAGAAGACTAGCGGCCCAATGGAATGAGCAGTTCTTC
TRBV5-3	TRBJ1-6	.	.	CARSLVREGKSPLHF	TGTGCCAGAAGCTTGGTTAGGGAGGGAAAATCACCCCTCCACTTT
TRBV19	TRBJ2-6	.	.	CASSSIVSGANVLTF	TGTGCCAGTAGTAGTATAGTGTCTGGGGCCAACGTCCTGACTTTC
TRBV2	TRBJ1-1	.	TRBD1	CASRDDRATEAFF	TGTGCCAGCAGAGACGACAGGGCTACTGAAGCTTTCTTT
TRBV2	TRBJ2-7	.	.	CASSGQGPVYEQYF	TGTGCCAGCAGTGGGCAGGGGCCGGTCTACGAGCAGTACTTC
TRBV28	TRBJ2-7	.	.	CASIPETPMSYEQYF	TGTGCCAGCATCCCCGAGACGCCTATGAGCTACGAGCAGTACTTC
TRBV9	TRBJ1-5	.	.	CASSPRFSNQPQHF	TGTGCCAGCAGCCCCCGTTTCAGCAATCAGCCCCAGCATTTT
TRBV7-6	TRBJ1-1	.	.	CASSPEPGQLGHTEAFF	TGTGCCAGCAGCCCTGAACCCGGGCAACTGGGGCACACTGAAGCTTTCTTT
TRBV18	TRBJ1-2	.	.	CASSPGRGGYGYTF	TGTGCCAGCTCACCAGGCAGGGGTGGCTATGGCTACACCTTC
TRBV7-9	TRBJ1-2	.	.	CASSSDPPQGPNYGYTF	TGTGCCAGCAGCTCAGACCCCCCACAGGGACCGAACTATGGCTACACCTTC
TRBV15	TRBJ1-2	.	.	CATSRGPGQSYGYTF	TGTGCCACCAGCAGAGGTCCGGGGCAGAGCTATGGCTACACCTTC
TRBV30	TRBJ1-2	.	.	CAWSGTNYGYTF	TGTGCCTGGAGTGGAACTAACTATGGCTACACCTTC
TRBV19	TRBJ2-1	once	.	CASISGANNEQFF	TGTGCCAGTATTTCGGGAGCTAACAATGAGCAGTTCTTC
TRBV25-1	TRBJ2-1	.	TRBD2	CASTNSRLGGSEQFF	TGTGCCAGCACCAACTCCCGACTCGGGGGGAGTGAGCAGTTCTTC
TRBV7-9	TRBJ2-1	once	.	CASGGEGQYNEQFF	TGTGCCAGCGGGGGGGAGGGACAGTACAATGAGCAGTTCTTC
TRBV30	TRBJ1-2	.	.	CAWSVRRGDYGYTF	TGTGCCTGGAGTGTACGGCGAGGGGACTATGGCTACACCTTC
TRBV28	TRBJ2-6	.	.	CASSSGANVLTF	TGTGCCAGCAGCTCTGGGGCCAACGTCCTGACTTTC
TRBV15	TRBJ1-6	.	.	CATSGSNSPLHF	TGTGCCACCAGCGGCAGCAATTCACCCCTCCACTTT
TRBV9	TRBJ2-7	.	TRBD1	CASSAGTGAEQYF	TGTGCCAGCAGCGCAGGGACAGGGGCCGAGCAGTACTTC
TRBV15	TRBJ2-1	once	.	CATRQPGLNEQFF	TGTGCCACCAGGCAGCCAGGCCTCAATGAGCAGTTCTTC
TRBV7-9	TRBJ1-6	.	.	CASSSLSQSPLHF	TGTGCCAGCAGCTCTCTCTCTCAGTCACCCCTCCACTTT
TRBV19	TRBJ1-1	few	.	CASLLAANTEAFF	TGTGCCAGTTTATTGGCGGCGAACACTGAAGCTTTCTTT
TRBV4-1	TRBJ2-1	.	.	CASSQDAYNEQFF	TGCGCCAGCAGCCAAGACGCGTACAATGAGCAGTTCTTC
TRBV3-1/TRBV3-2	TRBJ2-5	.	TRBD2	CASSQAGTSGRGGGETQYF	TGTGCCAGCAGCCAAGCCGGGACTAGCGGGAGGGGAGGGGGAGAGACCCAGTACTTC
TRBV6-4	TRBJ1-2	once	.	CASSAEGGLGYTF	TGTGCCAGCAGTGCCGAGGGGGGTCTTGGCTACACCTTC
TRBV28	TRBJ2-3	.	.	CASSPASLADTQYF	TGTGCCAGCAGTCCCGCCTCCCTCGCAGATACGCAGTATTTT
TRBV28	TRBJ2-7	.	TRBD2	CASSQGLAEQYF	TGTGCCAGCAGTCAGGGACTAGCGGAGCAGTACTTC
TRBV4-2	TRBJ2-7	.	TRBD2	CASSQEMGLAAYEQYF	TGTGCCAGCAGCCAAGAAATGGGACTAGCGGCCTACGAGCAGTACTTC
TRBV11-2	TRBJ1-1	.	.	CASSLDPGPSTEAFF	TGTGCCAGCAGCTTAGACCCAGGGCCCAGCACTGAAGCTTTCTTT
TRBV6-2/TRBV6-3	TRBJ2-5	.	TRBD1	CASSYSRGPETQYF	TGTGCCAGCAGTTACTCCAGGGGGCCAGAGACCCAGTACTTC
TRBV7-2	TRBJ1-5	.	.	CASSLAGWKPQHF	TGTGCCAGCAGCTTAGCAGGGTGGAAGCCCCAGCATTTT
TRBV7-2	TRBJ2-3	once	.	CASSLEGLPYF	TGTGCCAGCAGCTTAGAGGGACTCCCGTATTTT
TRBV5-1	TRBJ1-2	.	TRBD1	CASSFRTGNNYGYTF	TGCGCCAGCAGCTTCAGGACAGGGAATAACTATGGCTACACCTTC
TRBV5-6	TRBJ1-2	.	.	CASSLNSGLTYGYTF	TGTGCCAGCAGCTTGAACAGCGGGTTGACCTATGGCTACACCTTC
TRBV6-5	TRBJ1-3	.	.	CASTLERRGNTIYF	TGTGCCAGCACCCTTGAACGGCGCGGAAACACCATATATTTT
TRBV10-3	TRBJ2-3	.	TRBD2	CAISGPGGPSDTQYF	TGTGCCATCAGTGGACCGGGAGGGCCCTCAGATACGCAGTATTTT
TRBV6-1	TRBJ1-2	few	TRBD1	CASSEPGGAFYGYTF	TGTGCCAGCAGTGAACCAGGGGGGGCCTTCTATGGCTACACCTTC
TRBV6-2/TRBV6-3	TRBJ2-1	.	TRBD2	CASSYSFGGDPYNEQFF	TGTGCCAGCAGTTACTCGTTCGGGGGGGACCCTTACAATGAGCAGTTCTTC
TRBV2	TRBJ1-5	.	TRBD1	CASSDRAVAQPQHF	TGTGCCAGCAGCGACAGGGCCGTGGCTCAGCCCCAGCATTTT
TRBV5-6	TRBJ1-6	.	.	CASLDGSSYNSPLHF	TGTGCCAGTTTGGACGGAAGCTCCTATAATTCACCCCTCCACTTT
TRBV19	TRBJ2-7	.	.	CASSTGLLSYEQYF	TGTGCCAGTAGTACGGGACTCCTCTCCTACGAGCAGTACTTC
TRBV11-2	TRBJ1-1	.	.	CASSLGQVAEAFF	TGTGCCAGCAGCTTAGGTCAGGTAGCCGAAGCTTTCTTT
TRBV6-5	TRBJ1-1	.	TRBD1	CASSPTYRGEAFF	TGTGCCAGCAGTCCCACCTACAGGGGTGAAGCTTTCTTT
TRBV6-5	TRBJ1-3	.	.	CASRGQSGNTIYF	TGTGCCAGCAGGGGGCAATCTGGAAACACCATATATTTT
TRBV7-2	TRBJ2-3	.	.	CASSLGPATDTQYF	TGTGCCAGCAGCTTAGGGCCTGCCACAGATACGCAGTATTTT
TRBV27	TRBJ1-4	.	TRBD1	CASSLFGQATNEKLFF	TGTGCCAGCAGTTTATTCGGACAGGCAACTAATGAAAAACTGTTTTTT
TRBV7-8	TRBJ1-4	.	.	CASSLAGAEEKLFF	TGTGCCAGCAGCTTAGCAGGGGCCGAGGAAAAACTGTTTTTT
TRBV27	TRBJ2-7	.	TRBD2	CASSFSGVYNEQYF	TGTGCCAGCAGCTTTAGCGGGGTTTATAACGAGCAGTACTTC
TRBV15	TRBJ2-1	.	TRBD1	CATSHPTGDSYNEQFF	TGTGCCACCAGCCATCCTACAGGGGACTCCTACAATGAGCAGTTCTTC
TRBV28	TRBJ2-7	.	TRBD1	CASSPTGQGGLHEQYF	TGTGCCAGCAGTCCCACGGGACAGGGAGGGCTACACGAGCAGTACTTC
TRBV25-1	TRBJ1-2	.	TRBD1	CASRQGSYGYTF	TGTGCCAGCAGACAGGGGAGCTATGGCTACACCTTC
TRBV5-1	TRBJ1-1	once	.	CASGPGQRQTEAFF	TGCGCCAGCGGCCCGGGGCAGAGGCAGACTGAAGCTTTCTTT
TRBV30	TRBJ1-1	.	.	CALDGTLTEAFF	TGTGCCTTAGACGGGACACTCACTGAAGCTTTCTTT
TRBV25-1	TRBJ2-2	.	.	CASSEQRDSGELFF	TGTGCCAGCAGTGAACAGCGGGACAGCGGGGAGCTGTTTTTT
TRBV11-2	TRBJ1-2	.	TRBD1	CASSPPGGYGYTF	TGTGCCAGCAGTCCTCCAGGGGGGTATGGCTACACCTTC
TRBV6-1	TRBJ2-7	.	.	CASSVARNSYEQYF	TGTGCCAGCAGTGTAGCGAGAAACTCCTACGAGCAGTACTTC